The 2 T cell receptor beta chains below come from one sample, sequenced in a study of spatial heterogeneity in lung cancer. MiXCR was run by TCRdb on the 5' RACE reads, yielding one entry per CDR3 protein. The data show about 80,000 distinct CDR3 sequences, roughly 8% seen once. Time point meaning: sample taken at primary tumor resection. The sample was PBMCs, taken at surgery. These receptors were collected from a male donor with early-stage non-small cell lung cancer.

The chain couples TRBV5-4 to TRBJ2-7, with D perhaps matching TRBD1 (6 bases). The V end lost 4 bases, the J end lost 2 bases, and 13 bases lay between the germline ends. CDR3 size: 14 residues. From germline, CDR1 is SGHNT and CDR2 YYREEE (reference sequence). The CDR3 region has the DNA TGTGCCAGCAGCCCGAGACAGGACCCCTACGAGCAGTACTTC. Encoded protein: CASSPRQDPYEQYF.

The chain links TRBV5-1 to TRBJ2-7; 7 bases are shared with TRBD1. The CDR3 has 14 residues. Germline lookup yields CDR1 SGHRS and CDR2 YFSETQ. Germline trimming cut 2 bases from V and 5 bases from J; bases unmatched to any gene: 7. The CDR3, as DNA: TGCGCCAGCAGCTTCTCGGGACAGACAAACGAGCAGTACTTC. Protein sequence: CASSFSGQTNEQYF. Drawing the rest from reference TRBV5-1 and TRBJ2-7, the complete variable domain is KAGVTQTPRYLIKTRGQQVTLSCSPISGHRSVSWYQQTPGQGLQFLFEYFSETQRNKGNFPGRFSGRQFSNSRSEMNVSTLELGDSALYLCASSFSGQTNEQYFGPGTRLTVT.